Detailed here is one TCR beta chain. The V gene end was trimmed by 4 bases and the J gene end by 1 base; junction bases not matched to a gene: 4. CDR1 and CDR2 from the germline V gene are SGHRS and YFSETQ. The CDR3 totals 15 residues. This entry is derived from a study of OX40 agonist ivuxolimab in advanced cancers. Using immunoSEQ multiplex PCR, the repertoire was profiled, and TCRdb retains in-frame clones only, with some absent. The table shows around 77,000 clones, with roughly 89% occurring only once. The gene calls are TRBV5-1 and TRBJ2-5; 10 nucleotides align to TRBD1. Sequenced material: CD4+ or CD8+ T cells sorted from blood, taken in a trial of the OX40 agonist ivuxolimab. This sequence originates from an adult with an advanced solid tumor such as melanoma, head and neck, liver or kidney cancer. This chain's CDR3 is CASSPRQGAQETQYF. CDR3 coding DNA: TGCGCCAGCAGCCCCAGACAGGGGGCCCAAGAGACCCAGTACTTC.